A single sample is the source of the 11 T cell receptor beta chains below, sequenced in a study of cytomegalovirus exposure and HLA in healthy donors. Some clones are missing from TCRdb's copy, which holds only in-frame ones; the method was immunoSEQ multiplex PCR. This sample has roughly 150,000 clones, with 70% to 85% found just once. Source material: PBMCs. The receptors were gathered from a man aged 25 to 40 in good health and CMV-seropositive.

The chain combines TRBV5-6 with TRBJ2-5; 11 nucleotides match TRBD1. J was trimmed by 4 bases and V by 6 bases; bases with no gene match: 5. This CDR3 has 14 amino acids. The germline V gene encodes CDR1 SGHDT and CDR2 YYEEEE. CDR3: CASTRTGGIETQYF. CDR3 sequence (DNA): TGTGCCAGCACCCGGACAGGGGGCATAGAGACCCAGTACTTC. Full variable domain (remainder filled in from reference TRBV5-6 and TRBJ2-5): DAGVTQSPTHLIKTRGQQVTLRCSPKSGHDTVSWYQQALGQGPQFIFQYYEEEERQRGNFPDRFSGHQFPNYSSELNVNALLLGDSALYLCASTRTGGIETQYFGPGTRLLVL.

This clone was recorded once. The chain links TRBV6-5 to TRBJ1-1; 8 bases agree with TRBD1. V dropped 2 bases and J dropped 1; count of bases not matched to a gene: 0. The length of the CDR3 is 14 residues. Germline CDR1 MNHEY, CDR2 SVGAGI. CDR3 bases: TGTGCCAGCAGTTACGGGACAGGGAACACTGAAGCTTTCTTT. Translation: CASSYGTGNTEAFF.

This chain links TRBV14 with TRBJ2-7; 7 positions agree with TRBD1. The germline V gene has CDR1 SGHDN and CDR2 FVKESK. The V and J ends lost 6 bases and 4 bases, in that order; junction bases with no gene match: 12. This CDR3 comprises 15 residues. CDR3 amino acids: CASSPTGRSYYEQYF. CDR3 coding DNA: TGTGCCAGCAGTCCGACAGGGCGTTCCTATTACGAGCAGTACTTC.

This clone showed up just once. J is TRBJ1-5 and V is TRBV6-1; perhaps TRBD1 as D (5 bases). The germline V gene encodes CDR1 MNHNS and CDR2 SASEGT. V was clipped by 3 bases and J by 5 bases, with 17 bases between them. The CDR3 length is 16 residues. Here the CDR3 reads CASSEAEGGAHQPQHF. CDR3 nucleotide sequence: TGTGCCAGCAGTGAGGCGGAAGGAGGGGCACATCAGCCCCAGCATTTT.

CDR3 in DNA: TGCGCCAGCAGCCAATCGACAGGGATGAACTATGGCTACACCTTC. This codes for CASSQSTGMNYGYTF. V is TRBV4-1 and J is TRBJ1-2; TRBD1 matches 7 bases. V trimming: 2 bases; J trimming: 2 bases; junction bases outside the gene matches: 5. Germline assignment: CDR1 MGHRA and CDR2 YSYEKL. This CDR3 has 15 amino acids.

V is TRBV18 and J is TRBJ2-5; TRBD2 matches at 8 bases. This CDR3 contains 14 residues. After removal of 7 bases from V and 2 bases from J, the junction contained 6 bases not matched to a gene. Germline V gene sequence: CDR1 KGHSH, CDR2 LQKENI. DNA for the CDR3: TGTGCCAGCTTGTTTACTAGCGGACAAGAGACCCAGTACTTC. Translated, it gives CASLFTSGQETQYF.

This sequence joins TRBV7-2 and TRBJ1-5; TRBD1 is a possible D gene (6 bases). Trimming removed 5 bases from V and 4 bases from J, with 15 bases in between. Germline CDR1 is SGHTA and CDR2 is FQGNSA. The CDR3 consists of 15 residues. The CDR3 region has the DNA TGTGCCAGCAGCCTGGGGGCACCGGGGAATCAGCCCCAGCATTTT. The encoded protein is CASSLGAPGNQPQHF.

This clone occurred once. The chain is built from TRBV12-1 and TRBJ1-2. TRBV12-1 corresponds to a pseudogene. The CDR3 has 14 amino acids. CDR3 sequence reads: CASTLSRRSYGYTF. Here the CDR3 DNA reads TGTGCCAGCACCCTAAGTAGACGGAGCTATGGCTACACCTTC.

CDR3 sequence: CASRPTGTGELFF. The CDR3 nucleotides read TGTGCCAGCAGACCCACGGGGACCGGGGAGCTGTTTTTT. The J gene is TRBJ2-2, the V gene TRBV14; TRBD2 might be the D (5 bases). Trimming cost V 6 bases and J 5 bases, with 10 bases left between them. CDR3 length equals 13 residues. Germline V gene lookup returns CDR1 SGHDN and CDR2 FVKESK. The full variable domain, in which reference TRBV14 and TRBJ2-2 provide the parts outside the CDR3, is EAGVTQFPSHSVIEKGQTVTLRCDPISGHDNLYWYRRVMGKEIKFLLHFVKESKQDESGMPNNRFLAERTGGTYSTLKVQPAELEDSGVYFCASRPTGTGELFFGEGSRLTVL.

The J gene is TRBJ2-1, the V gene TRBV12-5, with 7 bases aligning to TRBD1. Germline-derived CDR1 and CDR2 are LGHNT and FRNRAP. Losses at the gene ends were 5 bases for V and 0 bases for J; bases not matched to a gene: 7. CDR3 size: 16 residues. Here the CDR3 DNA reads TGTGCTAGTGGTACCGGGACAGCAAGCTCCTACAATGAGCAGTTCTTC. The encoded protein is CASGTGTASSYNEQFF.

This clone was recorded once. The chain's CDR3 is CASSRGDTQYF. In DNA, the CDR3 is TGTGCCAGCAGTCGGGGGGATACGCAGTATTTT. The chain has TRBV6-6 and TRBJ2-3; a weak D match, TRBD2 (6 bases). V was cut by 5 bases and J by 6 bases, with 6 bases left in between. Germline CDR1 MNHNY, CDR2 SVGAGI (reference sequence). This CDR3 spans 11 amino acids.